The 27 T cell receptor beta chains below were found in one sample sequenced in a study of blood T cell repertoires in COVID-19. Data came from immunoSEQ multiplex PCR; TCRdb stores just in-frame clones and leaves some out. The data show 200,000 or so clones, with about 85% seen just once and 2.9% held by the top ten. Sequencing input: peripheral blood. The receptors shown here come from a man between 45 and 60 years old who had recovered from COVID-19.

This clone has only one observation. The rearrangement links TRBV2 to TRBJ2-5; possibly TRBD1 for D (6 bases). This CDR3 is 13 amino acids long. V lost 6 bases, J lost 4 bases, and 12 bases lay in between. The germline CDR1 and CDR2 sequences are SNHLY and FYNNEI. DNA for the CDR3: TGTGCCAGCAGGAAACAGGGTCTAGAGACCCAGTACTTC. Translation gives CASRKQGLETQYF.

This chain joins TRBV5-4 and TRBJ1-6, with 7 nucleotides matching TRBD1. V trimming: 0 bases; J trimming: 6 bases; junction bases outside the gene matches: 6. CDR1 SGHNT and CDR2 YYREEE come from the germline V gene (reference sequence). This CDR3 spans 16 amino acids. DNA for the CDR3: TGTGCCAGCAGCTTGGGGGGACAGTTATCTAATTCACCCCTCCACTTT. Encoded protein: CASSLGGQLSNSPLHF.

V gene TRBV11-3 combines with J gene TRBJ2-3, with a tentative D call TRBD2 (7 bases). Germline CDR1 reads SGHNT; CDR2 reads YENEEA. The CDR3 totals 15 residues. V was trimmed by 5 bases and J by 1 base, leaving 13 bases between them. The CDR3 region has the DNA TGTGCCAGCAGCCCCGCGGGGGCAGGCACAGATACGCAGTATTTT. This encodes CASSPAGAGTDTQYF.

V is TRBV27 and J is TRBJ1-2; D uncertain. There are 13 residues in the CDR3. Germline V gene lookup returns CDR1 MNHEY and CDR2 SMNVEV (reference sequence). V was pared by 4 bases and J by 4 bases, with 10 bases between. This chain's CDR3 is CASSYPGFYGYTF. For the CDR3, the DNA is TGTGCCAGCAGTTATCCAGGTTTCTATGGCTACACCTTC.

J is TRBJ2-5 and V is TRBV19; TRBD2 might be the D (5 bases). The CDR3 loop spans 17 amino acids. The V end lost 2 bases, the J end lost 1 base, and 17 bases lay between the germline ends. CDR1 and CDR2 from the germline V gene are LNHDA and SQIVND (reference sequence). The DNA for the CDR3 is TGTGCCAGTAGTATATTTTTGTCTAGCAAGTCCCAAGAGACCCAGTACTTC. The encoded protein is CASSIFLSSKSQETQYF.

CDR3 sequence (DNA): TGTGCCAGCAGTTTATCCCCAGGGCAAGGCTACGAGCAGTACTTC. It specifies CASSLSPGQGYEQYF. This chain links TRBV27 with TRBJ2-7; the D gene is possibly TRBD1 (5 bases). The ends were cut back, 0 bases at V and 3 bases at J, with 12 bases in the middle. CDR1 is MNHEY and CDR2 is SMNVEV in the germline V gene (reference sequence). The CDR3 loop spans 15 amino acids.

The J gene is TRBJ2-7, the V gene TRBV15, with 9 bases identical to TRBD2. V shed 5 bases and J 1 base; nucleotides not matched to a gene: 3. Germline V gene sequence: CDR1 LNHNV, CDR2 YYDKDF (reference sequence). This CDR3 is 14 amino acids long. In nucleotides, the CDR3 is TGTGCCACCAGCGCGGGAGGGAATTCCTACGAGCAGTACTTC. Translating it yields CATSAGGNSYEQYF.

This clone has only one observation. The rearrangement joins TRBV6-1 to TRBJ2-1, with 9 bases aligning to TRBD2. The CDR3 runs to 16 residues. Trimming at V came to 4 bases and at J to 5 bases, leaving 9 bases not matched to a gene. The germline gives CDR1 MNHNS, CDR2 SASEGT. CDR3 sequence: CASSGFWTSAHNEQFF. The CDR3 bases are TGTGCCAGCAGTGGATTTTGGACTAGCGCTCACAATGAGCAGTTCTTC.

V is TRBV3-1 (or the pseudogene TRBV3-2) and J is TRBJ1-4, with D possibly being TRBD1 (5 bases). V lost 1 base, J lost 2 bases, and 11 bases lay in between. The CDR3 covers 16 residues. Germline CDR1 reads LGHDT; CDR2 reads YNNKEL (reference sequence). This chain's CDR3 is CASSQGSGVTNEKLFF. CDR3 coding DNA: TGTGCCAGCAGCCAAGGGTCGGGGGTGACTAATGAAAAACTGTTTTTT.

The chain links TRBV7-9 to TRBJ2-2, with TRBD2 matching 9 bases. The CDR3 contains 15 residues. Germline assignment: CDR1 SEHNR and CDR2 FQNEAQ (reference sequence). V was clipped by 6 bases and J by 2 bases; unmatched bases: 4. Written as DNA, the CDR3 is TGTGCCAGCAGGAATAGCGGGGGAAACACCGGGGAGCTGTTTTTT. Protein sequence: CASRNSGGNTGELFF.

The CDR3 nucleotides are TGTGCCAGCGGGACAGGGGCGGATACGCAGTATTTT. This gives the protein CASGTGADTQYF. The genes are TRBV28 and TRBJ2-3, with TRBD1 matching 10 bases. Germline assignment: CDR1 MDHEN and CDR2 SYDVKM. The CDR3 runs to 12 residues. V lost 8 bases and J lost 6; bases outside the gene matches: 2.

V and J are TRBV5-1 and TRBJ2-7, with 8 bases identical to TRBD1. The junction had 4 bases not matched to a gene; V was cut back by 0 bases and J by 2 bases. The CDR3 is made up of 15 amino acids. Germline assignment: CDR1 SGHRS and CDR2 YFSETQ. CDR3 sequence: CASSLAGTGTYEQYF. Written as DNA, the CDR3 is TGCGCCAGCAGCTTGGCCGGGACAGGCACCTACGAGCAGTACTTC.

J is TRBJ2-2 and V is TRBV6-5; D is unresolved. CDR3 length equals 13 residues. Per the germline V gene, CDR1 is MNHEY and CDR2 is SVGAGI. V lost 2 bases and J lost 7, with 8 bases in between. This CDR3 is CASSYQRSGELFF. The CDR3, as DNA: TGTGCCAGCAGTTACCAGAGGAGCGGGGAGCTGTTTTTT.

The chain combines TRBV3-1 (or the pseudogene TRBV3-2) with TRBJ2-7; D uncertain. V lost 2 bases and J 2 bases, leaving 10 bases between the germline ends. CDR3 size: 14 residues. Germline lookup yields CDR1 LGHDT and CDR2 YNNKEL (reference sequence). CDR3 nucleotides: TGTGCCAGCAGCCAACTTTATGCGACCTACGAGCAGTACTTC. Translated, it gives CASSQLYATYEQYF.

The chain uses TRBV10-3 and TRBJ2-7; no clear D. In germline, CDR1 is ENHRY, CDR2 SYGVKD. The CDR3 extends over 14 amino acids. V was shortened by 6 bases and J by 6 bases, with 18 bases between the two germline ends. The CDR3 DNA sequence: TGTGCCATCAGGCCCGAGTCAAACGAGCCCGAGCAGTACTTC. Its protein product is CAIRPESNEPEQYF.

V usage is TRBV28 and J usage is TRBJ1-4; no clear D gene. This CDR3 region has 15 residues. CDR1 and CDR2 (germline): MDHEN, SYDVKM. Trimming removed 2 bases at V and 3 bases at J, with 10 bases between. CDR3 amino acids: CASSLPSLPNEKLFF. The CDR3 DNA reads as TGTGCCAGCAGTTTACCCTCCCTACCTAATGAAAAACTGTTTTTT.

Comments on this clone: Additional DNA sequences in this sample encode the identical CDR3. The chain couples TRBV5-1 to TRBJ1-1, with 9 bases fitting TRBD1. This CDR3 is 15 amino acids long. After removal of 4 bases from V and 0 bases from J, the junction contained 4 bases not matched to a gene. The germline gives CDR1 SGHRS, CDR2 YFSETQ. In DNA, the CDR3 is TGCGCCAGCAGCCCGGGACAGGGATTGAACACTGAAGCTTTCTTT. Protein product: CASSPGQGLNTEAFF.

The chain links TRBV27 to TRBJ2-7, with TRBD2 identical over 10 bases. The ends lost 5 bases at V and 6 bases at J; junction bases unmatched: 7. Germline CDR1 and CDR2: MNHEY and SMNVEV (reference sequence). The CDR3 has 14 amino acids. DNA for the CDR3: TGTGCCAGCAGTAGTCTAGCGGGAGTTTTCGAGCAGTACTTC. It is translated as CASSSLAGVFEQYF.

This clone was detected only once. V is TRBV12-3 or TRBV12-4 and J is TRBJ2-1, with D possibly TRBD1 on 5 matching bases. V was pared by 3 bases and J by 9 bases, with 12 bases between. The CDR3 contains 13 residues. CDR3 nucleotide sequence: TGTGCCAGCAGTTTGGCAGGGAATGTTGAGCAGTTCTTC. This codes for CASSLAGNVEQFF.

The J gene is TRBJ2-2, the V gene TRBV28; tentatively, D is TRBD1 (5 bases). Trimming removed 6 bases from V and 6 bases from J, with 20 bases in between. The length of the CDR3 is 16 residues. Germline lookup yields CDR1 MDHEN and CDR2 SYDVKM. CDR3 sequence reads: CASSQSGYVVSGELFF. As DNA, the CDR3 is TGTGCCAGCAGCCAGTCAGGGTACGTTGTTTCCGGGGAGCTGTTTTTT. Supplemented by reference TRBV28 and TRBJ2-2, the full variable domain reads DVKVTQSSRYLVKRTGEKVFLECVQDMDHENMFWYRQDPGLGLRLIYFSYDVKMKEKGDIPEGYSVSREKKERFSLILESASTNQTSMYLCASSQSGYVVSGELFFGEGSRLTVL.

This clone was found once. CDR3: CASSSTGVPNQPQHF. The CDR3, as DNA: TGTGCCAGTAGTTCAACGGGGGTGCCCAATCAGCCCCAGCATTTT. The chain is built from TRBV19 and TRBJ1-5; TRBD1 is a possible D gene (5 bases). The CDR3 is 15 residues long. In germline, CDR1 is LNHDA, CDR2 SQIVND (reference sequence). V gave up 5 bases and J gave up 3 bases, with 14 bases separating them. The complete variable domain, with remaining parts taken from reference TRBV19 and TRBJ1-5, reads DGGITQSPKYLFRKEGQNVTLSCEQNLNHDAMYWYRQDPGQGLRLIYYSQIVNDFQKGDIAEGYSVSREKKESFPLTVTSAQKNPTAFYLCASSSTGVPNQPQHFGDGTRLSIL.

This chain joins TRBV28 and TRBJ1-1; D is unresolved. Germline CDR1 and CDR2: MDHEN and SYDVKM. This CDR3 contains 15 residues. Between the trimmed V and J ends, which lost 3 bases and 1 base, there was a span of 12 bases. The CDR3 reads CASSLRAGENTEAFF. For the CDR3, the DNA is TGTGCCAGCAGTTTGAGGGCCGGTGAGAACACTGAAGCTTTCTTT.

The chain recombines TRBV12-3 or TRBV12-4 with TRBJ2-7; perhaps TRBD1 as D (5 bases). Trimming took 4 bases from V and 7 from J, leaving 8 bases between them. CDR3 length equals 11 residues. This CDR3 is CASSYRREQYF. The DNA of the CDR3 is TGTGCCAGCAGTTACAGGCGGGAGCAGTACTTC.

The chain joins TRBV6-2 or TRBV6-3 to TRBJ2-4, with 7 bases lining up with TRBD1. The CDR3 extends over 16 amino acids. The germline CDR1 and CDR2 sequences are MNHEY and SVGEGT. V gave up 3 bases and J gave up 1 base; unmatched junction bases: 6. The CDR3 region is CASSYFATGAKNIQYF. Written as DNA, the CDR3 is TGTGCCAGCAGTTATTTCGCGACAGGGGCCAAAAACATTCAGTACTTC.

The chain joins TRBV28 to TRBJ1-6, with TRBD1 identical over 7 bases. The junction had 8 bases not matched to a gene; V was cut back by 6 bases and J by 0 bases. The V gene's germline CDR1 is MDHEN and CDR2 SYDVKM. The CDR3 consists of 17 residues. CDR3 amino acids: CASSLGTGASYNSPLHF. In DNA form, the CDR3 reads TGTGCCAGCAGCCTGGGAACAGGGGCCTCCTATAATTCACCCCTCCACTTT.

The chain is built from TRBV9 and TRBJ2-3; D call uncertain. With 0 bases removed from V and 5 bases from J, the gap between germline ends came to 10 bases. CDR1 and CDR2 from the germline V gene are SGDLS and YYNGEE. The CDR3 is 14 amino acids. The CDR3: CASSVGRPGDTQYF. The CDR3 nucleotides are TGTGCCAGCAGCGTAGGGCGGCCGGGAGATACGCAGTATTTT. Looking up the rest from reference TRBV9 and TRBJ2-3 gives the full variable domain: DSGVTQTPKHLITATGQRVTLRCSPRSGDLSVYWYQQSLDQGLQFLIQYYNGEERAKGNILERFSAQQFPDLHSELNLSSLELGDSALYFCASSVGRPGDTQYFGPGTRLTVL.

The V call is TRBV29-1, the J call TRBJ2-7; 8 nucleotides match TRBD2. The CDR3 spans 14 residues. The germline V gene has CDR1 SQVTM and CDR2 ANQGSEA. After removal of 4 bases from V and 0 bases from J, the junction contained 5 bases not matched to a gene. The CDR3 coding sequence is TGCAGCGTTGGGGCTGGGACTAGCTCCTACGAGCAGTACTTC. Residues: CSVGAGTSSYEQYF.